These T cell receptor beta chains were read from a single sample in a study of blood T cell repertoires in COVID-19. Sequenced by immunoSEQ multiplex PCR; TCRdb stores in-frame clones only, minus some. The repertoire holds around 130,000 clones, with roughly 88% as singletons. Material: peripheral blood. Every receptor here comes from a man in his 70s with active COVID-19. CDR3s include the opening cysteine and the closing phenylalanine or tryptophan. A D gene is named only where the DNA matches it firmly. Clone size appears in some rows only: once, few, many, or a class for an expanded clone.

NA	NA	TRBV30	TRBJ1-5	TGTGCCTGGAGTGTACCAGGGTATCAGCCCCAGCATTTT	CAWSVPGYQPQHF
NA	NA	TRBV18	TRBJ1-4	TGTGCCAGCTCACCTTCGACGGGGGGGAATGAAAAACTGTTTTTT	CASSPSTGGNEKLFF
TRBD2	NA	TRBV7-9	TRBJ2-5	TGTGCCAGCAGCTCTGGTCAACCCTTAGCGGGAGGATCCCCAGAGACCCAGTACTTC	CASSSGQPLAGGSPETQYF
TRBD1	NA	TRBV6-6	TRBJ2-7	TGTGCCAGCAGTTACTCAGGGACAGTAACCTACGAGCAGTACTTC	CASSYSGTVTYEQYF
NA	once	TRBV19	TRBJ2-1	TGTGCCAGTAGTAGTCGCGTTCCCTACAATGAGCAGTTCTTC	CASSSRVPYNEQFF
NA	few	TRBV5-1	TRBJ2-2	TGCGCCAGCAGCCGGGACACCGGCCAGCTGAACACCGGGGAGCTGTTTTTT	CASSRDTGQLNTGELFF
NA	NA	TRBV18	TRBJ1-6	TGTGCCAGCTCACAGGACAGAGAGAATTCACCCCTCCACTTT	CASSQDRENSPLHF
NA	few	TRBV3-1/TRBV3-2	TRBJ1-2	TGTGCCAGCAGCCAAGAAGGGGCAGCTAACTATGGCTACACCTTC	CASSQEGAANYGYTF
NA	NA	TRBV30	TRBJ1-4	TGTGCCTGGAGTGACACTGGGCGGGGTGAAAAACTGTTTTTT	CAWSDTGRGEKLFF
TRBD2	once	TRBV5-4	TRBJ2-1	TGTGCCAGCAGCTTGGTAGCGGGAGGGCTGGAGTTCTTC	CASSLVAGGLEFF
NA	NA	TRBV18	TRBJ2-3	TGTGCCAGCTCACCATGGAGGAGCCCCGATACGCAGTATTTT	CASSPWRSPDTQYF
TRBD1	NA	TRBV7-2	TRBJ2-3	TGTGCCAGCAGAGACACACCAGGGGGAGCAGATACGCAGTATTTT	CASRDTPGGADTQYF
TRBD2	NA	TRBV27	TRBJ2-7	TGTGCCAGCAGCCGGGAGGGAATGACGATCTACGAGCAGTACTTC	CASSREGMTIYEQYF
TRBD1	NA	TRBV29-1	TRBJ1-2	TGCAGCGTTGCCCTGGGACAGGGAGGACGTGGCTACACCTTC	CSVALGQGGRGYTF
NA	NA	TRBV7-9	TRBJ1-4	TGTGCCAGCAGCTTAGACCGTGGAGCAACTAATGAAAAACTGTTTTTT	CASSLDRGATNEKLFF
NA	NA	TRBV6-6	TRBJ2-7	TGTGCCAGCAGGGACACTGTCTCCTACGAGCAGTACTTC	CASRDTVSYEQYF